What follows is one T cell receptor beta chain and its context. In the original analysis: Nucleated cell number was recorded as an estimate derived from reference gene primer amplification. Produced via immunoSEQ multiplex PCR; TCRdb's table is partial and in-frame only. The D gene and trimming were derived from the DNA, and the V and J assignments and clone size from that table. The repertoire holds 65,000 to 85,000 clones, about nine tenths seen once, with 11% in the top ten. The data belong to a study of blood T cell repertoires in COVID-19. Study background: The study drew acute and convalescent COVID-19 samples from the United States, Italy and Spain.

CDR1 is SNHLY, CDR2 FYNNEI, per germline. The germline V and J ends were trimmed by 4 bases and 6 bases, with 15 bases remaining between them. CDR3 length: 15 amino acids. The sequence derives from a woman aged 18-29 years with acute or convalescent COVID-19. The source material was peripheral blood. V gene TRBV2 combines with J gene TRBJ2-2, with D perhaps TRBD2 (6 bases). The CDR3 DNA sequence: TGTGCCAGCAGTGCCCTGGTAGGCGGGGCCGGGGAGCTGTTTTTT. Translated: CASSALVGGAGELFF.